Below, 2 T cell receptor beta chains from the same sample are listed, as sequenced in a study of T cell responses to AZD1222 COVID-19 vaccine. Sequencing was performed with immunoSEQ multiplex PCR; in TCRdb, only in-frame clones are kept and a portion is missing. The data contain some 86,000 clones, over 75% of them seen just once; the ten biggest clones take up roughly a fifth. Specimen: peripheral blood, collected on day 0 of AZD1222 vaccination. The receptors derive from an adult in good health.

CDR3 amino acids: CASSEFVWGNTGELFF. For the CDR3, the DNA is TGTGCCAGCAGTGAATTCGTCTGGGGGAACACCGGGGAGCTGTTTTTT. This sequence joins TRBV2 and TRBJ2-2; D ambiguous. V lost 2 bases and J lost 1, with 11 bases in between. The CDR3 is made up of 16 amino acids. Germline loops: CDR1 SNHLY, CDR2 FYNNEI.

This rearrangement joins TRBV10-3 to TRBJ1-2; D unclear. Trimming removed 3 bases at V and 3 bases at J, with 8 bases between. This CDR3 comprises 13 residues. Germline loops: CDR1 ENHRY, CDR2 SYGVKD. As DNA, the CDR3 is TGTGCCATCAGTGAAGGCAGCTACTATGGCTACACCTTC. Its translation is CAISEGSYYGYTF.